This T cell receptor (beta chain) derives from a study of blood T cell repertoires in COVID-19. The germline V gene has CDR1 SGHTA and CDR2 FQGNSA. The CDR3 is 16 amino acids. The V gene end was trimmed by 5 bases and the J gene end by 4 bases; junction bases not matched to a gene: 6. Here immunoSEQ multiplex PCR was the method, and the copy in TCRdb shows in-frame clones only, minus some. The table shows around 80,000 clones, with about 84% occurring only once. This chain uses TRBV7-2 with TRBJ2-5, with 14 positions matching TRBD2. The receptor was derived from a human donor in a cohort sampled during active COVID-19. The source material was peripheral blood. This CDR3 reads CASSPGLAGARETQYF. In DNA, the CDR3 is TGTGCCAGCAGCCCGGGACTAGCGGGGGCGAGAGAGACCCAGTACTTC.